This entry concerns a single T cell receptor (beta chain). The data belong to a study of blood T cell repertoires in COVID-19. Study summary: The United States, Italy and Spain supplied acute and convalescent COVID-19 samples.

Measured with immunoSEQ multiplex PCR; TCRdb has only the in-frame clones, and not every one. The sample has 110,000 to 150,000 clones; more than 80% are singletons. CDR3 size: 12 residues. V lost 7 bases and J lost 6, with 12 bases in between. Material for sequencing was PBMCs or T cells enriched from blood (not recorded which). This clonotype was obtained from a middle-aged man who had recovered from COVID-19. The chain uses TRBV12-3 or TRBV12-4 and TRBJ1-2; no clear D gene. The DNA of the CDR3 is TGTGCCAGCAAGACGGCCGGGGATGGCTACACCTTC. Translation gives CASKTAGDGYTF.